Sequencing of this TCR beta chain was carried out in a study of T cell repertoires in cytomegalovirus infection. About the study: HLA-B-restricted CMV epitopes that are well studied, plus recently identified HLA-C-restricted ones, were used by the study.

In the case of this clonotype: No antigen is known for it.

V dropped 8 bases and J dropped 9; count of bases not matched to a gene: 8. Germline V lookup: CDR1 SGHTA, CDR2 FQGTGA. This CDR3 has 14 amino acids. TCRdb recomputed calls from the reads with MiXCR, one row per CDR3 protein. In the table there are just under 500,000 distinct CDR3 sequences, 30% to 40% of which are singletons. The study's findings and limits: The cumulative frequency of public TCR beta families distinguished individuals who carried CMV together with the relevant HLA. The response measured ex vivo was dominated by TCR beta clonotypes (HLA-C-restricted and CMV-specific).

This specimen was cultured PBMCs, taken from culture after CMV antigen stimulation. This TCR derives from a human donor in good health (CMV status not recorded). Some clones in this sample may be carry-over from other donors' samples. The V and J genes are TRBV7-3 and TRBJ2-1, with 12 bases aligning to TRBD2. CDR3: CASHARLAGVEQFF. CDR3 DNA: TGTGCCAGCCACGCTCGACTAGCGGGAGTTGAGCAGTTCTTC.